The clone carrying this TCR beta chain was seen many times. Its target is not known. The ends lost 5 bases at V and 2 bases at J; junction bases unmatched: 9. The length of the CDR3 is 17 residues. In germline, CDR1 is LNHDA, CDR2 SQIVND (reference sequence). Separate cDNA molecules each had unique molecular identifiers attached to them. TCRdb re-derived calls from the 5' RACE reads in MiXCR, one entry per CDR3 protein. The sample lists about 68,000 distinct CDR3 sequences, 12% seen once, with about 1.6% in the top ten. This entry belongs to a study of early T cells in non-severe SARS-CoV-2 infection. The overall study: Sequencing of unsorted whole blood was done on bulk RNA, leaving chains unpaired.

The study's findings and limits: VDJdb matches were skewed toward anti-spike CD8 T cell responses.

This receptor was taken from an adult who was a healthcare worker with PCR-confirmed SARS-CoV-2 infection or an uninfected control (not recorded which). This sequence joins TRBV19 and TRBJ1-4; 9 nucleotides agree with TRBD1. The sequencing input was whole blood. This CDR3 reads CASSPLDRGATNEKLFF. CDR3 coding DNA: TGTGCCAGTAGTCCCTTGGACAGGGGTGCGACTAATGAAAAACTGTTTTTT.